The 26 T cell receptor beta chains reported below all come from one sample, sequenced in a study of T cell repertoires in ileal Crohn's disease. Measured with immunoSEQ multiplex PCR; TCRdb has only the in-frame clones, and not every one. Among about 15,000 clones listed, almost 90% were seen once. Sequenced sample: ileal tissue. The receptors stem from an adult with Crohn's disease.

The chain links TRBV2 to TRBJ2-7; 9 nucleotides line up with TRBD2. The CDR3 runs to 13 residues. CDR1 and CDR2 from the germline V gene are SNHLY and FYNNEI. V gave up 5 bases and J gave up 8 bases; unmatched junction bases: 7. The DNA of the CDR3 is TGTGCCAGCAGTTCGGGACTAGCCCTACAGCAGTACTTC. The encoded protein is CASSSGLALQQYF.

This chain links TRBV7-9 with TRBJ2-3; the match to TRBD1 covers 8 bases. Germline V CDR1 and CDR2: SEHNR, FQNEAQ (reference sequence). CDR3 length: 16 amino acids. V lost 3 bases, J lost 2 bases, and 7 bases stayed unmatched. Written as DNA, the CDR3 is TGTGCCAGCAGCTTCGACAGGGGTCAAAACACAGATACGCAGTATTTT. Its translation: CASSFDRGQNTDTQYF. Full variable domain (rest looked up from reference TRBV7-9 and TRBJ2-3): DTGVSQNPRHKITKRGQNVTFRCDPISEHNRLYWYRQTLGQGPEFLTYFQNEAQLEKSRLLSDRFSAERPKGSFSTLEIQRTEQGDSAMYLCASSFDRGQNTDTQYFGPGTRLTVL.

The chain has TRBV30 and TRBJ1-1, with 7 bases aligning to TRBD1. Trimming took 3 bases from V and 1 from J; bases not matched to a gene: 11. Germline V gene sequence: CDR1 GTSNPN, CDR2 SVGIG (reference sequence). There are 16 residues in the CDR3. The CDR3 spells CAWSPTNRGGNTEAFF. The CDR3 DNA sequence: TGTGCCTGGAGCCCTACTAACAGGGGAGGGAACACTGAAGCTTTCTTT.

This clone was seen a single time. This chain joins TRBV10-3 and TRBJ1-2; 10 bases agree with TRBD1. V shed 6 bases and J 4 bases; nucleotides not matched to a gene: 11. CDR3 length equals 16 residues. CDR1 and CDR2 from the germline V gene are ENHRY and SYGVKD. CDR3 amino acids: CAISSGTGASTYGYTF. CDR3 in DNA: TGTGCCATCAGCTCCGGGACAGGGGCTTCTACCTATGGCTACACCTTC.

The chain combines TRBV25-1 with TRBJ2-2, with 8 bases fitting TRBD2. V shed 0 bases, J shed 4 bases, and the junction held 7 bases outside the gene matches. The length of the CDR3 is 17 residues. In germline, CDR1 is MGHDK, CDR2 SYGVNS. CDR3 bases: TGTGCCAGCAGTGAATATACGGGGACTAGTACCACCGGGGAGCTGTTTTTT. This gives the protein CASSEYTGTSTTGELFF.

This chain's CDR3 is CASSSGDSLNEKLFF. Here the CDR3 DNA reads TGTGCCAGCAGTTCCGGGGACAGTCTTAATGAAAAACTGTTTTTT. This chain connects TRBV28 to TRBJ1-4; 7 bases are a match to TRBD1. J was trimmed by 4 bases and V by 4 bases; bases with no gene match: 6. The CDR3 totals 15 residues. Germline V CDR1 and CDR2: MDHEN, SYDVKM.

V usage is TRBV20-1 and J usage is TRBJ1-1; no firm D call. There are 11 residues in the CDR3. Trimming shortened V by 5 bases and J by 1 base, and 5 bases separated the two germline ends. Germline CDR1 reads DFQATT; CDR2 reads SNEGSKA (reference sequence). CDR3 residues: CSAWRNTEAFF. The DNA of the CDR3 is TGCAGTGCTTGGAGGAACACTGAAGCTTTCTTT.

In its sample, this clone was seen once. The chain recombines TRBV7-9 with TRBJ2-5; D not certain. Germline V CDR1 and CDR2: SEHNR, FQNEAQ (reference sequence). The CDR3 contains 16 residues. V gave up 2 bases and J gave up 4 bases, with 17 bases separating them. The CDR3 region is CASSLSIVPYRETQYF. The DNA of the CDR3 is TGTGCCAGCAGCTTAAGTATCGTGCCCTACAGAGAGACCCAGTACTTC.

The V call is TRBV5-1, the J call TRBJ2-1; TRBD2 might be the D (5 bases). This CDR3 comprises 15 residues. The germline V gene encodes CDR1 SGHRS and CDR2 YFSETQ. V was pared by 0 bases and J by 0 bases, with 7 bases between. The DNA for the CDR3 is TGCGCCAGCAGCTTGGGTAGCGCCTCCTACAATGAGCAGTTCTTC. This encodes CASSLGSASYNEQFF.

This chain joins TRBV28 and TRBJ1-5; perhaps TRBD1 as D (6 bases). Trimming removed 5 bases at V and 2 bases at J, with 13 bases between. The germline CDR1 and CDR2 sequences are MDHEN and SYDVKM. The CDR3 is 15 residues long. CDR3 DNA: TGTGCCAGCAGTCCCACGACAGGCGGCAATCAGCCCCAGCATTTT. Its translation: CASSPTTGGNQPQHF.

The chain is built from TRBV6-5 and TRBJ1-2, with no clear D. The CDR3 is 15 residues long. Germline V gene sequence: CDR1 MNHEY, CDR2 SVGAGI. Trimming pared 0 bases from V and 3 bases from J, leaving 11 bases between. CDR3 nucleotide sequence: TGTGCCAGCAGTTACTCTCCGGGAACGGACTATGGCTACACCTTC. This encodes CASSYSPGTDYGYTF.

The chain links TRBV30 to TRBJ2-1, with D tentatively TRBD2 (6 bases). The V end was cut by 3 bases, the J end by 9 bases, with 15 bases between. The CDR3 is 13 residues long. Looked up from germline, CDR1 is GTSNPN and CDR2 is SVGIG (reference sequence). CDR3 sequence: CAWSLATGGEQFF. DNA of the CDR3: TGTGCCTGGAGCCTAGCGACGGGTGGTGAGCAGTTCTTC. Drawing the rest from reference TRBV30 and TRBJ2-1, the complete variable domain is SQTIHQWPATLVQPVGSPLSLECTVEGTSNPNLYWYRQAAGRGLQLLFYSVGIGQISSEVPQNLSASRPQDRQFILSSKKLLLSDSGFYLCAWSLATGGEQFFGPGTRLTVL.

V and J are TRBV7-9 and TRBJ2-3, with D perhaps TRBD1 (6 bases). CDR1 and CDR2 from the germline V gene are SEHNR and FQNEAQ (reference sequence). The CDR3 loop spans 14 amino acids. V was clipped by 0 bases and J by 5 bases, with 9 bases between them. The CDR3 protein is CASSLAGALDTQYF. For the CDR3, the DNA is TGTGCCAGCAGCTTAGCGGGGGCACTAGATACGCAGTATTTT.

As concerns this clone: Within the sample, other DNA sequences also encode this same CDR3. V is TRBV25-1 and J is TRBJ2-2, with TRBD1 matching over 9 bases. Germline V gene lookup returns CDR1 MGHDK and CDR2 SYGVNS. The CDR3 loop spans 14 amino acids. J gave up 1 base and V 6 bases, and 0 bases lay outside the gene matches. CDR3 region: CASRGQGNTGELFF. DNA of the CDR3: TGTGCCAGCAGGGGACAGGGGAACACCGGGGAGCTGTTTTTT.

The chain links TRBV6-6 to TRBJ1-1; 7 bases match TRBD1. Looked up from germline, CDR1 is MNHNY and CDR2 is SVGAGI (reference sequence). This CDR3 region has 12 residues. Trimming cost V 8 bases and J 5 bases; bases outside gene matches: 5. CDR3 sequence: CASRQGATEAFF. CDR3 in DNA: TGTGCCAGCCGACAGGGTGCGACTGAAGCTTTCTTT.

Written as DNA, the CDR3 is TGTGCCAGCAGCAAAGGCACCGCGTTTGGGGACAGTTATAACTATGGCTACACCTTC. Translating gives CASSKGTAFGDSYNYGYTF. The gene calls are TRBV21-1 and TRBJ1-2; TRBD1, the table's D call, lacks a check against the DNA. TRBV21-1 is a pseudogene locus. This CDR3 is 19 amino acids long.

Comment on this clone: This same CDR3 is encoded by further DNA sequences in the sample. The chain has TRBV5-6 and TRBJ1-3; D remains ambiguous. The CDR3 extends over 15 amino acids. Germline V lookup: CDR1 SGHDT, CDR2 YYEEEE. The V and J ends lost 2 bases and 0 bases respectively, with 9 bases between them. CDR3 nucleotide sequence: TGTGCCAGCAGCTTCCGCAGAAACTCTGGAAACACCATATATTTT. This sequence encodes CASSFRRNSGNTIYF.

The chain joins TRBV25-1 to TRBJ2-7, with a weak D call TRBD2 (5 bases). V lost 6 bases and J lost 3, with 12 bases in between. This CDR3 has 13 amino acids. CDR1 is MGHDK, CDR2 SYGVNS, per germline. The CDR3 reads CASRSGGDYEQYF. The CDR3 DNA follows: TGTGCCAGCAGATCAGGAGGAGACTACGAGCAGTACTTC.

This clone has just one count. This sequence joins TRBV6-5 and TRBJ2-1; possible D gene TRBD1, 6 bases. The germline V gene encodes CDR1 MNHEY and CDR2 SVGAGI. V lost 8 bases, J lost 10 bases, and 24 bases lay in between. CDR3 size: 15 residues. Here the CDR3 reads CASGRSGARFGEQFF. In nucleotides, the CDR3 is TGTGCCAGCGGGCGCTCAGGGGCCCGGTTTGGCGAGCAGTTCTTC.

This chain uses TRBV29-1 with TRBJ2-3, with TRBD2 as a possible D gene (5 bases). The length of the CDR3 is 12 residues. Trimming pared 3 bases from V and 1 base from J, leaving 5 bases between. CDR1 is SQVTM and CDR2 is ANQGSEA in the germline V gene. In nucleotides, the CDR3 is TGCAGCGTTGAGGAGGGCACAGATACGCAGTATTTT. Its protein product is CSVEEGTDTQYF.

Only a few counts were recorded for this clone. The V gene is TRBV11-2, the J gene TRBJ2-3; maybe TRBD1 (6 bases). The ends were cut back, 1 base at V and 1 base at J, with 6 bases in the middle. Germline lookup yields CDR1 SGHAT and CDR2 FQNNGV. The CDR3 is 14 amino acids. In nucleotides, the CDR3 is TGTGCCAGCAGCTTAGGACAGGGCACAGATACGCAGTATTTT. This gives the protein CASSLGQGTDTQYF.

The chain uses TRBV9 and TRBJ2-3, with 11 bases matching TRBD2. Germline-derived CDR1 and CDR2 are SGDLS and YYNGEE. This CDR3 contains 15 residues. With 3 bases clipped from V and 11 bases from J, the junction kept 11 bases outside the gene matches. In DNA form, the CDR3 reads TGTGCCAGCAGCGAGGGTGGACTAGCGGGTGTGGGGCAGTATTTT. Its protein product is CASSEGGLAGVGQYF.

The chain combines TRBV2 with TRBJ2-2, with D perhaps matching TRBD1 (6 bases). CDR3 length: 13 amino acids. Germline V lookup: CDR1 SNHLY, CDR2 FYNNEI. Trimming pared 5 bases from V and 6 bases from J, leaving 10 bases between. The CDR3 sequence is CASSIQGAGELFF. The CDR3 region has the DNA TGTGCCAGCAGTATACAGGGAGCCGGGGAGCTGTTTTTT. Complete variable domain (other parts from reference TRBV2 and TRBJ2-2): EPEVTQTPSHQVTQMGQEVILRCVPISNHLYFYWYRQILGQKVEFLVSFYNNEISEKSEIFDDQFSVERPDGSNFTLKIRSTKLEDSAMYFCASSIQGAGELFFGEGSRLTVL.

This sequence joins TRBV5-1 and TRBJ1-2; 9 bases are shared with TRBD1. V gave up 2 bases and J gave up 0 bases; unmatched junction bases: 5. Germline lookup yields CDR1 SGHRS and CDR2 YFSETQ. There are 16 residues in the CDR3. This CDR3 reads CASSFTGGPSNYGYTF. The CDR3 DNA is TGCGCCAGCAGCTTTACAGGGGGCCCCTCTAACTATGGCTACACCTTC.

The chain employs TRBV6-6 and TRBJ2-7; possible D gene TRBD2, 6 bases. Germline CDR1 MNHNY, CDR2 SVGAGI (reference sequence). The CDR3 spans 13 residues. Trimming took off 7 bases at V and 2 bases at J, with 12 bases between the two ends. CDR3 DNA: TGTGCCAGCACGAAACCGGGGGCCTACGAGCAGTACTTC. It encodes CASTKPGAYEQYF.

The chain combines TRBV2 with TRBJ1-2; TRBD1 matches at 10 bases. Germline V CDR1 and CDR2: SNHLY, FYNNEI. The CDR3 has 13 residues. V gave up 6 bases and J gave up 6 bases; unmatched junction bases: 4. The CDR3 here is CASRLGTGDGYTF. The CDR3 coding sequence is TGTGCCAGCAGGTTAGGGACAGGGGATGGCTACACCTTC.